The TCR beta chain described here comes from a study of CD8 T cells in ankylosing spondylitis. Overall study findings and caveats: Reportedly, disease-linked clones are significantly enriched in ankylosing spondylitis patients' matched synovial fluid.

This clonotype has only a few counts. Antigen: not known. Via MiXCR, TCRdb re-called the 5' RACE reads, giving one row per CDR3 protein. The data show fewer than 400,000 distinct CDR3 sequences, with roughly 15% seen just once and around 0.99% held by the top ten. Sequencing used blood, either unsorted or a sorted T cell fraction (not recorded which). The clonotype comes from a male donor with ankylosing spondylitis or in good health (not recorded which).

The CDR3 here is CSVLEGYTF. For the CDR3, the DNA is TGCAGCGTTTTGGAGGGCTACACCTTC. The V gene is TRBV29-1, the J gene TRBJ1-2; D is uncertain. Deletions cut 5 bases from V and 8 bases from J, with 6 bases between. Germline CDR1 SQVTM, CDR2 ANQGSEA. CDR3 length: 9 residues.